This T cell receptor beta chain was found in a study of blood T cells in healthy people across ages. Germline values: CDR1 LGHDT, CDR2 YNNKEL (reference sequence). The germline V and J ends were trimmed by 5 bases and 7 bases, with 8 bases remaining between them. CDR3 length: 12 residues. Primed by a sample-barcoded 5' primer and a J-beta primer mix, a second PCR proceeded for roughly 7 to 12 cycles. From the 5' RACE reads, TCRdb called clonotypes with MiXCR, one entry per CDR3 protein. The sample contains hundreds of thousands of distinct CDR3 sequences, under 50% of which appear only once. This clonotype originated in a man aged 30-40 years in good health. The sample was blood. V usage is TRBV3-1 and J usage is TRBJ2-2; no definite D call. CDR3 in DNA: TGTGCCAGCAGCGTCACTGGCGGGGAGCTGTTTTTT. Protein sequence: CASSVTGGELFF.